The 27 T cell receptor beta chains below were found in one sample sequenced in a study of CD8 T cells in Susac syndrome. Reverse transcription of 0.5 to 1 ug RNA was performed with random hexamers. TCRdb re-analysed the immunoSEQ multiplex PCR reads in MiXCR, keeping a single row per CDR3 protein. The sample includes about 150,000 distinct CDR3 sequences, roughly 94% of them seen just once. Specimen: CD8+ T cells from PBMCs. The receptor set was obtained from a human donor with multiple sclerosis.

The rearrangement links TRBV5-1 to TRBJ2-7; D possibly corresponds to TRBD2 (6 bases). The CDR3 consists of 14 residues. Germline loops: CDR1 SGHRS, CDR2 YFSETQ. V was clipped by 0 bases and J by 6 bases, with 13 bases between them. The CDR3 sequence is CASSLVAGRIEQYF. In DNA, the CDR3 is TGCGCCAGCAGCTTGGTGGCAGGGAGGATCGAGCAGTACTTC.

The CDR3 sequence: CASRASGGRQPQHF. CDR3 DNA sequence: TGTGCCAGCAGGGCTTCAGGGGGGAGGCAGCCCCAGCATTTT. V is TRBV28 and J is TRBJ1-5, with 7 bases identical to TRBD1. This CDR3 contains 14 residues. J was trimmed by 7 bases and V by 6 bases; bases with no gene match: 9. Germline CDR1 reads MDHEN; CDR2 reads SYDVKM.

The genes are TRBV12-3 or TRBV12-4 and TRBJ1-1; D is uncertain. V shed 3 bases and J shed 6 bases, with 5 bases lying between them. This CDR3 is built from 11 residues. CDR3 region: CASSFFPEAFF. The CDR3 DNA follows: TGTGCCAGCAGTTTCTTCCCTGAAGCTTTCTTT.

The chain employs TRBV5-1 and TRBJ2-7, with 8 bases identical to TRBD1. The CDR3 consists of 15 residues. The V gene's germline CDR1 is SGHRS and CDR2 YFSETQ. With 2 bases clipped from V and 5 bases from J, the junction kept 9 bases outside the gene matches. CDR3 loop: CASSFIRTGPNEQYF. CDR3 nucleotides: TGCGCCAGCAGCTTTATCCGGACAGGGCCCAACGAGCAGTACTTC. The entire variable domain, with the rest obtained from reference TRBV5-1 and TRBJ2-7, is as follows: KAGVTQTPRYLIKTRGQQVTLSCSPISGHRSVSWYQQTPGQGLQFLFEYFSETQRNKGNFPGRFSGRQFSNSRSEMNVSTLELGDSALYLCASSFIRTGPNEQYFGPGTRLTVT.

This chain connects TRBV6-6 to TRBJ2-1; D may be TRBD1 or TRBD2 (5 bases each). V gave up 6 bases and J gave up 8 bases, with 14 bases separating them. The CDR3 consists of 13 residues. Germline V gives CDR1 MNHNY, CDR2 SVGAGI (reference sequence). The CDR3 loop reads CASRGVWVDEQFF. Written as DNA, the CDR3 is TGTGCCAGCAGGGGGGTCTGGGTCGATGAGCAGTTCTTC.

The chain is built from TRBV29-1 and TRBJ2-1; 14 bases match TRBD2. Losses at the gene ends were 4 bases for V and 0 bases for J; bases not matched to a gene: 8. There are 18 residues in the CDR3. Germline V lookup: CDR1 SQVTM, CDR2 ANQGSEA. CDR3: CSVGPGLAGAYSYNEQFF. CDR3 sequence (DNA): TGCAGCGTTGGACCGGGACTAGCGGGGGCTTACTCCTACAATGAGCAGTTCTTC.

In DNA form, the CDR3 reads TGCACCAGCAGGGATCACTGTTTGTGGCGAAAGACCTATGGCTACACCTTC. The encoded protein is CTSRDHCLWRKTYGYTF. The chain uses TRBV1 and TRBJ1-2. TRBV1 is flagged as a pseudogene. The CDR3 has 17 residues.

This clonotype was counted a single time. The CDR3 spells CAISEVPGTGELFF. In nucleotides, the CDR3 is TGTGCCATCAGTGAGGTTCCGGGGACCGGGGAGCTGTTTTTT. The chain has TRBV10-3 and TRBJ2-2; maybe TRBD2 (5 bases). Germline CDR1 and CDR2: ENHRY and SYGVKD. The CDR3 has 14 residues. V was cut by 2 bases and J by 5 bases, with 9 bases left in between.

In its sample, this clonotype was seen once. The genes are TRBV5-5 and TRBJ2-1, with D possibly TRBD1 on 6 matching bases. The germline V gene has CDR1 SGHKS and CDR2 YYEKEE (reference sequence). This CDR3 is built from 15 residues. V lost 0 bases and J 3 bases, leaving 10 bases between the germline ends. CDR3 bases: TGTGCCAGCAGCTTGGAACAGGGCTACTACAATGAGCAGTTCTTC. It yields the protein CASSLEQGYYNEQFF.

V is TRBV3-1 and J is TRBJ2-1; 11 bases match TRBD2. The germline V gene has CDR1 LGHDT and CDR2 YNNKEL (reference sequence). The CDR3 is 18 amino acids. V dropped 4 bases and J dropped 4; count of bases not matched to a gene: 12. CDR3 DNA: TGTGCCAGCAGCCCCTTTTTACTAGCGGGGGAAGGGTACAATGAGCAGTTCTTC. As protein: CASSPFLLAGEGYNEQFF.

This clonotype appeared once. The V call is TRBV20-1, the J call TRBJ2-1; 7 bases align to TRBD1. J was trimmed by 2 bases and V by 0 bases; bases with no gene match: 10. Looked up from germline, CDR1 is DFQATT and CDR2 is SNEGSKA (reference sequence). There are 17 residues in the CDR3. The CDR3: CSARDHFLQGAYNEQFF. CDR3 in DNA: TGCAGTGCTAGAGATCATTTCCTTCAGGGGGCCTACAATGAGCAGTTCTTC.

V usage is TRBV20-1 and J usage is TRBJ1-2; 7 nucleotides line up with TRBD1. Germline-derived CDR1 and CDR2 are DFQATT and SNEGSKA (reference sequence). CDR3 size: 13 residues. The junction had 7 bases not matched to a gene; V was cut back by 6 bases and J by 3 bases. CDR3 in amino acids: CSASDRDDYGYTF. The CDR3 bases are TGCAGTGCCTCAGACAGGGACGACTATGGCTACACCTTC.

The CDR3 DNA is TGTGCCAGCAGCCACCCCGGGACGGAGCTTCGCAATCGGGAGACCCAGTACTTC. Translated: CASSHPGTELRNRETQYF. The chain employs TRBV11-2 and TRBJ2-5; D might be TRBD1 or TRBD2, each matching 5 bases. The CDR3 extends over 18 amino acids. The germline V gene has CDR1 SGHAT and CDR2 FQNNGV. Trimming cost V 5 bases and J 5 bases, with 27 bases left between them.

V and J are TRBV7-9 and TRBJ1-6, with D unresolved. Per the germline V gene, CDR1 is SEHNR and CDR2 is FQNEAQ (reference sequence). Between the trimmed V and J ends, which lost 5 bases and 6 bases, there was a span of 11 bases. The CDR3 extends over 14 amino acids. Written as DNA, the CDR3 is TGTGCCAGCAGCCCAACCGGGTCTAATTCACCCCTCCACTTT. Encoded protein: CASSPTGSNSPLHF.

The count of this clonotype is one. The chain couples TRBV27 to TRBJ2-5; 7 positions agree with TRBD1. The germline gives CDR1 MNHEY, CDR2 SMNVEV (reference sequence). The CDR3 totals 18 residues. With 3 bases clipped from V and 2 bases from J, the junction kept 15 bases outside the gene matches. This CDR3 reads CASSFLTPGTEGQETQYF. CDR3 DNA: TGTGCCAGCAGTTTTTTGACCCCCGGGACAGAAGGTCAAGAGACCCAGTACTTC.

The genes are TRBV3-1 and TRBJ1-1, with TRBD1 as a possible D gene (5 bases). The germline gives CDR1 LGHDT, CDR2 YNNKEL (reference sequence). V was cut by 4 bases and J by 0 bases, with 18 bases left in between. This CDR3 region has 17 residues. The CDR3 sequence is CASSRAGKDEVNTEAFF. The DNA for the CDR3 is TGTGCCAGCAGCCGGGCAGGGAAGGATGAGGTGAACACTGAAGCTTTCTTT. Drawing the rest from reference TRBV3-1 and TRBJ1-1, the complete variable domain is DTAVSQTPKYLVTQMGNDKSIKCEQNLGHDTMYWYKQDSKKFLKIMFSYNNKELIINETVPNRFSPKSPDKAHLNLHINSLELGDSAVYFCASSRAGKDEVNTEAFFGQGTRLTVV.

The V call is TRBV7-6, the J call TRBJ2-1; 7 bases match TRBD2. The V segment lost 5 bases and the J segment 3 bases; nucleotides outside the gene matches: 1. The CDR3 totals 13 residues. In germline, CDR1 is SGHVS, CDR2 FNYEAQ. The CDR3 region is CASSGTNYNEQFF. The CDR3 DNA follows: TGTGCCAGCAGCGGGACTAACTACAATGAGCAGTTCTTC.

The genes are TRBV14 and TRBJ1-2; D remains unclear. The CDR3 has 13 amino acids. The V and J ends lost 3 bases and 4 bases respectively, with 9 bases between them. Germline values: CDR1 SGHDN, CDR2 FVKESK. CDR3 sequence (DNA): TGTGCCAGCAGCCACGGAGTTGTCTATGGCTACACCTTC. Residues: CASSHGVVYGYTF.

This rearrangement joins TRBV9 to TRBJ2-1, with D possibly matching TRBD1 (5 bases). Germline V gene sequence: CDR1 SGDLS, CDR2 YYNGEE. CDR3 length: 13 residues. The germline V and J ends were trimmed by 0 bases and 5 bases, with 6 bases remaining between them. The CDR3 spells CASSVARDNEQFF. CDR3 in DNA: TGTGCCAGCAGCGTAGCCAGGGACAATGAGCAGTTCTTC.

V and J are TRBV28 and TRBJ2-1; D not resolved. Germline V lookup: CDR1 MDHEN, CDR2 SYDVKM. V was shortened by 5 bases and J by 6 bases, with 11 bases between the two germline ends. This CDR3 is built from 13 residues. The CDR3 DNA reads as TGTGCCAGCAGTACCCTGACTGGCAATGAGCAGTTCTTC. Its protein product is CASSTLTGNEQFF.

The chain has TRBV15 and TRBJ2-2, with no clear D. Deletions cut 0 bases from V and 0 bases from J, with 11 bases between. The CDR3 length is 17 residues. Looked up from germline, CDR1 is LNHNV and CDR2 is YYDKDF (reference sequence). CDR3 nucleotides: TGTGCCACCAGCAGAGATCGGCGGCAGACGAACACCGGGGAGCTGTTTTTT. The encoded protein is CATSRDRRQTNTGELFF.

The chain has TRBV27 and TRBJ2-5; 7 nucleotides match TRBD1. CDR1 and CDR2 (germline): MNHEY, SMNVEV (reference sequence). V trimming: 5 bases; J trimming: 1 base; junction bases outside the gene matches: 7. The CDR3 has 15 amino acids. CDR3 residues: CASSTGDSPQETQYF. DNA of the CDR3: TGTGCCAGCAGTACTGGGGACAGTCCCCAAGAGACCCAGTACTTC.

V is TRBV9 and J is TRBJ1-1, with D possibly TRBD1 on 5 matching bases. Looked up from germline, CDR1 is SGDLS and CDR2 is YYNGEE. This CDR3 has 15 residues. The V end was cut by 3 bases, the J end by 3 bases, with 15 bases between. CDR3 loop: CASSANGAPDTEAFF. In nucleotides, the CDR3 is TGTGCCAGCAGCGCGAATGGGGCCCCGGACACTGAAGCTTTCTTT.

The chain carries TRBV6-6 and TRBJ2-3; 8 bases map to TRBD1. The CDR3 contains 11 residues. V dropped 8 bases and J dropped 14; count of bases not matched to a gene: 9. The germline V gene encodes CDR1 MNHNY and CDR2 SVGAGI (reference sequence). CDR3 amino acids: CASGTWDRRYF. For the CDR3, the DNA is TGTGCCAGCGGAACCTGGGACAGGCGGTATTTT.

The J gene is TRBJ1-1, the V gene TRBV27, with D uncertain. Trimming pared 6 bases from V and 3 bases from J, leaving 11 bases between. Germline V gene sequence: CDR1 MNHEY, CDR2 SMNVEV (reference sequence). The CDR3 has 13 residues. The chain's CDR3 is CASSSERHTEAFF. The CDR3 DNA reads as TGTGCCAGCAGCTCGGAAAGGCACACTGAAGCTTTCTTT.

The chain employs TRBV29-1 and TRBJ1-1; tentative D call: TRBD1 (6 bases). Deletions cut 5 bases from V and 1 base from J, with 14 bases between. The CDR3 has 14 residues. Looked up from germline, CDR1 is SQVTM and CDR2 is ANQGSEA. The DNA of the CDR3 is TGCAGCGTTACTGGCAGGGGAGGGAACACTGAAGCTTTCTTT. Residues: CSVTGRGGNTEAFF.

The chain combines TRBV6-2 or TRBV6-3 with TRBJ1-5; no clear D. The length of the CDR3 is 15 residues. Trimming left V 2 bases short and J 5 bases short, with 13 bases between. Germline assignment: CDR1 MNHEY and CDR2 SVGEGT. The CDR3 DNA reads as TGTGCCAGCAGTTACGCGGGTCGAGGCCATCAGCCCCAGCATTTT. This gives the protein CASSYAGRGHQPQHF.